This TCR beta chain stems from a study of CD8 T cells in Susac syndrome. Random hexamers were used to reverse transcribe an amount of about 0.45 to 1 ug RNA. TCRdb itself ran the immunoSEQ multiplex PCR reads through MiXCR, one entry per CDR3 protein. The table lists approximately 190,000 distinct CDR3 sequences, roughly 96% of them singletons. CDR3 length: 12 residues. With V trimmed by 5 bases and J by 8 bases, 4 bases remained unmatched. Looked up from germline, CDR1 is SEHNR and CDR2 is FQNEAQ (reference sequence). TCR beta was sequenced from blood CD8+ and CD4+ T cells. Through negative isolation, CD4+ and CD8+ T cells were obtained, while TEMRA cells were enriched using FACS.

The J gene is TRBJ2-3, the V gene TRBV7-9; 7 bases align to TRBD2. This receptor was identified in a human donor with multiple sclerosis. The sequenced sample consisted of CD4+ T cells from PBMCs. The CDR3 protein is CASSPGLSTQYF. The CDR3 DNA is TGTGCCAGCAGCCCGGGACTATCTACGCAGTATTTT. The full variable domain, in which reference TRBV7-9 and TRBJ2-3 provide the parts outside the CDR3, is DTGVSQNPRHKITKRGQNVTFRCDPISEHNRLYWYRQTLGQGPEFLTYFQNEAQLEKSRLLSDRFSAERPKGSFSTLEIQRTEQGDSAMYLCASSPGLSTQYFGPGTRLTVL.